A selection of T cell receptor beta chains follows, all from one sample in a study of T cells after yellow fever vaccination. TCRdb reanalysed the 5' RACE reads using MiXCR and keeps one entry per CDR3 protein. The table lists over 120,000 distinct CDR3 sequences, 5% to 8% of them singletons, with under 0.7% in the top ten. The sample was CD4+ T cells sorted from PBMCs, taken 10 days after the yellow fever booster vaccination. These receptors came from a young man who received the YFV17D yellow fever vaccine. Each CDR3 is given with its conserved first and last residue. The order of the fields is D gene, J gene, clone size, V gene, CDR3 DNA, CDR3 protein. A D gene is named only where the DNA matches it firmly. Clone size, where shown, is once, few, many, or a class for clones that have expanded.

TRBD2 | TRBJ2-1 | many | TRBV7-9 | TGTGCCAGCAGCTTAATAGCGGGACCGAATGAGCAGTTCTTC | CASSLIAGPNEQFF
TRBD1 | TRBJ2-3 | many | TRBV10-3 | TGTGCCATCAGTCGGACAGGGGGGACAGATACGCAGTATTTT | CAISRTGGTDTQYF
- | TRBJ2-1 | many | TRBV20-1 | TGCAGTGCTACACCGAACAAGGGACAGTTCTTC | CSATPNKGQFF
TRBD2 | TRBJ2-7 | - | TRBV7-9 | TGTGCCAGCGCGGGGGGAAGCTCCTACGAGCAGTACTTC | CASAGGSSYEQYF
- | TRBJ2-5 | few | TRBV5-1 | TGCGCCAGCAGCTCGACTATGTACCAAGAGACCCAGTACTTC | CASSSTMYQETQYF
TRBD2 | TRBJ2-1 | many | TRBV20-1 | TGCAGTGCTGCGAACCCCGGGACTAACAATGAGCAGTTCTTC | CSAANPGTNNEQFF
TRBD2 | TRBJ2-7 | many | TRBV4-3 | TGCGCCAGCAGCCGATTGACTAGCGGGGACTACGAGCAGTACTTC | CASSRLTSGDYEQYF
TRBD2 | TRBJ2-7 | - | TRBV28 | TGTGCCAGCAGTTTCTTCCTAGCGGGAGTGTCCTACGAGCAGTACTTC | CASSFFLAGVSYEQYF
TRBD2 | TRBJ2-5 | many | TRBV20-1 | TGCAGTGTGATAAGATGGGGCGGGGGAGAGACCCAGTACTTC | CSVIRWGGGETQYF
- | TRBJ2-3 | many | TRBV4-3 | TGCGCCAGCAGCCAAGACGCGGCTACGCAGTATTTT | CASSQDAATQYF
TRBD1 | TRBJ1-5 | many | TRBV6-4 | TGTGCCAGCAGTGACTCGAGACAGGGCTACAATCAGCCCCAGCATTTT | CASSDSRQGYNQPQHF
TRBD1 | TRBJ1-5 | many | TRBV5-5 | TGTGCCAGCAGCTTGGGACAGGGCGGGGTGCGTCAGCCCCAGCATTTT | CASSLGQGGVRQPQHF
TRBD2 | TRBJ2-1 | many | TRBV5-5 | TGTGCCAGCACCCGGACTAGCGGGAGTGGGAACAATGAGCAGTTCTTC | CASTRTSGSGNNEQFF
- | TRBJ2-3 | many | TRBV10-3 | TGTGCCATCAGTGAGACTAGCCGAAGCACAGATACGCAGTATTTT | CAISETSRSTDTQYF
- | TRBJ2-1 | many | TRBV27 | TGTGCCAGCAGTAACTCAAACCTGTTTGTCCACAATGAGCAGTTCTTC | CASSNSNLFVHNEQFF
TRBD1 | TRBJ2-2 | many | TRBV7-9 | TGTGCCAGCAGCCGCACAGGGGCACTGAACACCGGGGAGCTGTTTTTT | CASSRTGALNTGELFF
TRBD2 | TRBJ2-1 | many | TRBV29-1 | TGCAGCGTTGCACCGGGACTAGCGGACAATGAGCAGTTCTTC | CSVAPGLADNEQFF
- | TRBJ1-1 | - | TRBV20-1 | TGCAGTGCCTCCGGGACGGCGAACACTGAAGCTTTCTTT | CSASGTANTEAFF
TRBD2 | TRBJ2-1 | many | TRBV20-1 | TGCAGTGCCTCCTCGCGGGGGAGGCGGGTCAATGAGCAGTTCTTC | CSASSRGRRVNEQFF
- | TRBJ2-4 | many | TRBV5-1 | TGCGCCAGCAGCTTTAACTCGGCCAAAAACATTCAGTACTTC | CASSFNSAKNIQYF
TRBD2 | TRBJ2-7 | - | TRBV4-2 | TGTGCCAGCAGCCAAGAACCCCCCTCTAGCGGGCGGTCCTACGAGCAGTACTTC | CASSQEPPSSGRSYEQYF
- | TRBJ2-3 | - | TRBV3-1 | TGTGCCAGCAGCCAAGTACGGGGGCGCACAGATACGCAGTATTTT | CASSQVRGRTDTQYF
- | TRBJ1-1 | - | TRBV27 | TGTGCCAGCAGTTTAAGGGTGGGCATGAACACTGAAGCTTTCTTT | CASSLRVGMNTEAFF
- | TRBJ2-1 | many | TRBV20-1 | TGCAGCCCCTTAGGCTCCCCCTACTACAATGAGCAGTTCTTC | CSPLGSPYYNEQFF
- | TRBJ2-1 | - | TRBV18 | TGTGCCAGCTCACCACCTAAGGGGGCTAGCGGATACAATGAGCAGTTCTTC | CASSPPKGASGYNEQFF
- | TRBJ2-5 | - | TRBV7-2 | TGTGCCAGCAGCCTCCGCATCGGAGAGACCCAGTACTTC | CASSLRIGETQYF
- | TRBJ1-2 | - | TRBV5-4 | TGTGCCAGCAGCTTGAGCGTCCAGGGAGGGGTCTATGGCTACACCTTC | CASSLSVQGGVYGYTF